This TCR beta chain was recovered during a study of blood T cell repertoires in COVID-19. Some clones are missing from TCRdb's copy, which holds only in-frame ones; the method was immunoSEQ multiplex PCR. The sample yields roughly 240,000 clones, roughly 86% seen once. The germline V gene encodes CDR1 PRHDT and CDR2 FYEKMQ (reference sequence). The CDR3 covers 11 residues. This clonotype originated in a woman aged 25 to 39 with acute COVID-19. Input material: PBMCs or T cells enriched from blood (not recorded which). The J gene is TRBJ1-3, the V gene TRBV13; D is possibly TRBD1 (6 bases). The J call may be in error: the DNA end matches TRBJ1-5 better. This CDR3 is CASSSEDSQHF. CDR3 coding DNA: TGTGCCAGCAGCTCTGAGGACAGCCAGCATTTT.